This is a list of T cell receptor beta chains from one sample in a study of radiotherapy plus CTLA-4 blockade in lung cancer. Produced via immunoSEQ multiplex PCR; TCRdb's table is partial and in-frame only. The sample consists of 81,000 or so clones, more than 80% of them appearing once. Source: peripheral blood, taken from a patient treated with radiotherapy plus ipilimumab. These receptor sequences come from a human donor with non-small cell lung cancer who had stable disease on radiotherapy plus ipilimumab. Both conserved end residues are part of each CDR3. D genes are given only for firm matches.

d_gene: -
j_gene: TRBJ2-7
v_gene: TRBV7-2
CDR3aa: CASSLGVSPYEQYF
CDR3nt: TGTGCCAGCAGCTTAGGTGTCAGCCCCTACGAGCAGTACTTC

d_gene: TRBD1
j_gene: TRBJ2-7
v_gene: TRBV5-5
CDR3aa: CASSEEDRSYYEQYF
CDR3nt: TGTGCCAGCAGCGAGGAGGACAGGAGCTACTACGAGCAGTACTTC

d_gene: -
j_gene: TRBJ1-5
v_gene: TRBV19
CDR3aa: CASSQGRYSNQPQHF
CDR3nt: TGTGCCAGTAGCCAGGGGCGGTATAGCAATCAGCCCCAGCATTTT

d_gene: TRBD2
j_gene: TRBJ2-3
v_gene: TRBV14
CDR3aa: CASSPRPGLAGGPSTDTQYF
CDR3nt: TGTGCCAGCAGCCCCAGGCCGGGACTAGCGGGGGGGCCCAGCACAGATACGCAGTATTTT

d_gene: TRBD2
j_gene: TRBJ2-1
v_gene: TRBV5-4
CDR3aa: CASSLLRETYNEQFF
CDR3nt: TGTGCCAGCAGCTTGCTGCGGGAGACCTACAATGAGCAGTTCTTC

d_gene: TRBD1
j_gene: TRBJ2-5
v_gene: TRBV6-6
CDR3aa: CASRRGQGNQETQYF
CDR3nt: TGTGCCAGCAGGCGAGGACAGGGGAACCAAGAGACCCAGTACTTC

d_gene: TRBD2
j_gene: TRBJ2-5
v_gene: TRBV29-1
CDR3aa: CSVYPGLAGEETQYF
CDR3nt: TGCAGCGTTTACCCCGGACTAGCGGGGGAAGAGACCCAGTACTTC

d_gene: -
j_gene: TRBJ1-2
v_gene: TRBV5-4
CDR3aa: CASSLVGGVRGYTF
CDR3nt: TGTGCCAGCAGCTTGGTTGGGGGCGTGCGTGGCTACACCTTC

d_gene: TRBD1
j_gene: TRBJ1-5
v_gene: TRBV6-6
CDR3aa: CASSFGTDSNQPQHF
CDR3nt: TGTGCCAGCAGTTTCGGGACAGATAGCAATCAGCCCCAGCATTTT

d_gene: -
j_gene: TRBJ2-5
v_gene: TRBV5-4
CDR3aa: CASSLGQSMGTQYF
CDR3nt: TGTGCCAGCAGCTTGGGACAGTCTATGGGGACCCAGTACTTC